This T cell receptor (beta chain) was recorded in a study of blood T cell repertoires in COVID-19. At the level of the study: Nucleic acid was either cDNA or gDNA, and it came from T cells, B-cell-depleted T cells, or PBMCs.

Germline CDR1 and CDR2: SNHLY and FYNNEI. V lost 5 bases and J lost 6; bases outside the gene matches: 4. This CDR3 spans 15 amino acids. Clones were sequenced by immunoSEQ multiplex PCR, and TCRdb holds only the in-frame ones, with some missing. The sample has fewer than 40,000 clones, approximately 90% seen once; the top ten hold 9.5% to 10%. V gene TRBV2 combines with J gene TRBJ2-1; 13 nucleotides agree with TRBD2. The material sequenced was peripheral blood. This receptor was obtained from a human donor with active COVID-19. The donor label of this sample is uncertain. CDR3 sequence (DNA): TGTGCCAGCAGTAGGACTAGCGGGGGCCCCAATGAGCAGTTCTTC. This codes for CASSRTSGGPNEQFF.